The clone carrying this T cell receptor beta chain appeared many times. Its antigen is unknown. Germline V gene sequence: CDR1 DFQATT, CDR2 SNEGSKA (reference sequence). The CDR3 contains 18 residues. With 0 bases clipped from V and 2 bases from J, the junction kept 9 bases outside the gene matches. These data belong to a study of T-cell reconstitution after alpha-beta-depleted transplantation in children. Study results and limitations: It was surviving recipient T cells and thymic progenitors that gave some patients high TCRbeta diversity at day 60. Newly generated T cells supplied most T-cell counts and diversity one year post-transplant. As was reported, about two months after transplant, alpha-beta T cells came from several hundred expanded graft clones.

Unique molecular identifiers were incorporated into the prepared TCRbeta library. TCRdb re-called the PCR reads through MiXCR, storing one row per CDR3 protein. The sample lists about 300,000 distinct CDR3 sequences; roughly a tenth were seen once. The TCR sequence derives from a boy in the first two years of life with acute myeloid leukemia, due to receive a stem cell transplant. The chain uses TRBV20-1 and TRBJ2-2; 10 bases fit TRBD2. Material: PBMCs, obtained before TCRalphabeta/CD19-depleted stem cell transplant. CDR3 loop: CSARDASGRAFNTGELFF. DNA for the CDR3: TGCAGTGCTAGAGATGCGAGCGGGAGGGCCTTTAACACCGGGGAGCTGTTTTTT.